This TCR beta chain was retrieved from a study of CD8+ T cells in alopecia areata. Study details: Each of the treated patients was given oral tofacitinib, 5 to 10 mg twice daily, for moderate-to-severe alopecia areata.

This clone was recorded at least ten times. Antigen specificity is unknown. The germline V gene encodes CDR1 SGHAT and CDR2 FQNNGV. This CDR3 contains 16 residues. Between the trimmed V and J ends, which lost 2 bases and 3 bases, there was a span of 17 bases. Reverse transcribed after extraction, RNA yielded cDNA as the sequencing template. Assay used: immunoSEQ multiplex PCR; TCRdb lists only in-frame clones, some missing. Here the sample spans roughly 220,000 clones, more than 55% being singletons. Treatment in this sample: oral pan-JAK inhibitor, 5-10 mg twice daily. The sorting of PBMCs gave CD4+ and CD8+ T cells. Study observations and caveats: More clonal than normal scalp was lesional scalp, particularly alopecia totalis/universalis.

This specimen was CD4+ T cells sorted from blood, taken at week 44, from a patient treated with tofacitinib. The rearrangement links TRBV11-2 to TRBJ2-7; a weak D match, TRBD1 (5 bases). The TCR sequence derives from a human donor with alopecia areata. Here the CDR3 reads CASSLRGRDPIYEQYF. CDR3 nucleotides: TGTGCCAGCAGCTTAAGGGGCAGAGACCCTATCTACGAGCAGTACTTC.